These 14 T cell receptor beta chains originate from one sample sequenced in a study of blood T cells in healthy people across ages. Together with a sample-barcoded 5' primer, a J-beta primer mix was included in a second PCR lasting about 7 to 11 cycles. In TCRdb, the 5' RACE reads were re-called with MiXCR into one record per CDR3 protein. The profile shows 600,000 to 900,000 distinct CDR3 sequences, roughly 24% of them singletons. These data were also filed under a second study, of T cells of mothers and their children.

Sequenced sample: blood. The receptors stem from a boy aged 5-17 years in good health.

The chain recombines TRBV20-1 with TRBJ1-2, with 12 bases lining up with TRBD1. Losses at the gene ends were 5 bases for V and 8 bases for J; bases not matched to a gene: 0. The germline V gene encodes CDR1 DFQATT and CDR2 SNEGSKA (reference sequence). The CDR3 has 11 residues. The CDR3 coding sequence is TGCAGTGCTGGGACAGGGGGCGGCTACACCTTC. Protein product: CSAGTGGGYTF.

The table lists this clonotype with a few counts. The rearrangement uses TRBV20-1 and TRBJ1-2, with D unclear. Germline CDR1 reads DFQATT; CDR2 reads SNEGSKA (reference sequence). This CDR3 comprises 15 residues. Trimming left V 0 bases short and J 4 bases short, with 15 bases between. The CDR3 DNA is TGCAGTGCTAGAGATGCTAGACGGTTTATCTATGGCTACACCTTC. As protein: CSARDARRFIYGYTF.

This chain connects TRBV6-5 to TRBJ1-6; D possibly corresponds to TRBD1 (5 bases). The CDR3 spans 16 residues. Germline CDR1 is MNHEY and CDR2 is SVGAGI. Deletions cut 0 bases from V and 10 bases from J, with 16 bases between. CDR3 in amino acids: CASSYSIRQGGSPLHF. The CDR3 region has the DNA TGTGCCAGCAGTTACTCGATACGGCAGGGAGGGTCACCCCTCCACTTT.

A few counts support this clonotype. The chain is built from TRBV7-9 and TRBJ2-7, with D unresolved. This CDR3 has 14 amino acids. V gave up 5 bases and J gave up 5 bases, with 16 bases separating them. Looked up from germline, CDR1 is SEHNR and CDR2 is FQNEAQ (reference sequence). CDR3 loop: CASSKSPERHEQYF. In DNA, the CDR3 is TGTGCCAGCAGCAAGTCCCCGGAGCGCCACGAGCAGTACTTC. The full variable domain, in which reference TRBV7-9 and TRBJ2-7 provide the parts outside the CDR3, is DTGVSQNPRHKITKRGQNVTFRCDPISEHNRLYWYRQTLGQGPEFLTYFQNEAQLEKSRLLSDRFSAERPKGSFSTLEIQRTEQGDSAMYLCASSKSPERHEQYFGPGTRLTVT.

CDR3 coding DNA: TGTGCCACTGGGGGCCCAAACACTGAAGCTTTCTTT. Amino acids: CATGGPNTEAFF. The gene calls are TRBV28 and TRBJ1-1; the D gene is possibly TRBD1 (6 bases). V dropped 10 bases and J dropped 2 bases, with 11 bases sitting between them. The CDR3 has 12 amino acids. From germline, CDR1 is MDHEN and CDR2 SYDVKM.

This clonotype was detected only a few times. This chain links TRBV20-1 with TRBJ2-5; 7 nucleotides line up with TRBD1. The CDR3 contains 14 residues. Losses at the gene ends were 6 bases for V and 6 bases for J; bases not matched to a gene: 13. From germline, CDR1 is DFQATT and CDR2 SNEGSKA (reference sequence). The CDR3 DNA sequence: TGCAGTGCCAAAGGGGGCGGGTTAGGGAAGACCCAGTACTTC. This codes for CSAKGGGLGKTQYF.

This rearrangement joins TRBV20-1 to TRBJ1-2, with no clear D. V was shortened by 0 bases and J by 3 bases, with 8 bases between the two germline ends. Germline V gene sequence: CDR1 DFQATT, CDR2 SNEGSKA (reference sequence). There are 13 residues in the CDR3. CDR3 bases: TGCAGTGCTAGAGATAGTGGTGACTATGGCTACACCTTC. Translated, it gives CSARDSGDYGYTF.

The V gene is TRBV29-1, the J gene TRBJ2-3, with unresolved D. The length of the CDR3 is 15 residues. V lost 1 base, J lost 0 bases, and 11 bases lay in between. The V gene's germline CDR1 is SQVTM and CDR2 ANQGSEA. CDR3 DNA sequence: TGCAGCGTTGAAGTGGCCACCCCAAGCACAGATACGCAGTATTTT. Protein sequence: CSVEVATPSTDTQYF.

The gene calls are TRBV12-3 or TRBV12-4 and TRBJ2-1; D call uncertain. There are 15 residues in the CDR3. V was trimmed by 5 bases and J by 2 bases, leaving 13 bases between them. The CDR3 DNA is TGTGCCAGCAGTCCCCTGGGCAAAACCTACAATGAGCAGTTCTTC. This codes for CASSPLGKTYNEQFF.

This clonotype was detected only a few times. The conserved phenylalanine or tryptophan normally closing the CDR3 is absent here, so this likely arose from a read error. The chain links TRBV10-3 to TRBJ1-2; D is ambiguous. This CDR3 has 14 residues. Germline V CDR1 and CDR2: ENHRY, SYGVKD. V lost 8 bases, J lost 1 base, and 14 bases lay in between. CDR3 nucleotide sequence: TGTGCCATCGGTGCGCAGCTTGTTAACTATGGCTACACCCTC. Translating it yields CAIGAQLVNYGYTL.

This sequence joins TRBV28 and TRBJ2-3; D gene ambiguous. Germline-derived CDR1 and CDR2 are MDHEN and SYDVKM. The CDR3 is 15 amino acids. The germline V and J ends were trimmed by 6 bases and 0 bases, with 13 bases remaining between them. CDR3 bases: TGTGCCAGCAGGGCGAGACCGATAAGCACAGATACGCAGTATTTT. This sequence encodes CASRARPISTDTQYF.

V usage is TRBV29-1 and J usage is TRBJ1-4, with 10 nucleotides matching TRBD1. The CDR3 sequence is 15 residues long. V shed 5 bases, J shed 8 bases, and the junction held 11 bases outside the gene matches. The germline V gene encodes CDR1 SQVTM and CDR2 ANQGSEA. CDR3 protein: CSVSRRTGGREKLFF. CDR3 DNA sequence: TGCAGCGTTTCTAGGAGGACAGGGGGAAGGGAAAAACTGTTTTTT.

The chain carries TRBV6-6 and TRBJ2-7; D tentatively fits TRBD1 or TRBD2 (7 bases each). In germline, CDR1 is MNHNY, CDR2 SVGAGI (reference sequence). The CDR3 is 15 residues long. The germline V and J ends were trimmed by 6 bases and 5 bases, with 20 bases remaining between them. DNA for the CDR3: TGTGCCAGCAGGAGCGGGACGACAAGGGGGCACGAGCAGTACTTC. This codes for CASRSGTTRGHEQYF.

This clonotype appeared a single time. The chain has TRBV6-5 and TRBJ2-5; 9 bases are shared with TRBD2. The CDR3 consists of 13 residues. Germline V gene data show CDR1 as MNHEY and CDR2 as SVGAGI. The ends lost 3 bases at V and 7 bases at J; junction bases unmatched: 3. The CDR3 DNA follows: TGTGCCAGCAGTTATGGCGGGGGGGTGACCCAGTACTTC. Translating gives CASSYGGGVTQYF.